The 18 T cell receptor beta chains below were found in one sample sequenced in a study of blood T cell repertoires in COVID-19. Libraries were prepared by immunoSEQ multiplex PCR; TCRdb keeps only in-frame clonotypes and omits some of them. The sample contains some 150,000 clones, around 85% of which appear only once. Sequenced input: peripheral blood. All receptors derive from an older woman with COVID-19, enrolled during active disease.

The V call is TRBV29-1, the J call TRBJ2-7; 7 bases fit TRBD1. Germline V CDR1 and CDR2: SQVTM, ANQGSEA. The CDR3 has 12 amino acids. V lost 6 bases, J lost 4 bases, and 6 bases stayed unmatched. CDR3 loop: CSVGDRTYEQYF. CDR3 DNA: TGCAGCGTAGGGGACAGAACGTACGAGCAGTACTTC.

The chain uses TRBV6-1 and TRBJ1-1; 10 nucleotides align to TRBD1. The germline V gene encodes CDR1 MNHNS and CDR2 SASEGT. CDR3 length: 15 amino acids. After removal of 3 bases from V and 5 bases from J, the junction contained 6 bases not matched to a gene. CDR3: CASSETGGRWTEAFF. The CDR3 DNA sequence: TGTGCCAGCAGTGAGACAGGGGGCAGATGGACTGAAGCTTTCTTT.

The CDR3 here is CASSTSDDSGNTIYF. Here the CDR3 DNA reads TGTGCCAGTAGTACTTCAGATGACTCTGGAAACACCATATATTTT. This chain uses TRBV19 with TRBJ1-3; D remains unclear. The germline gives CDR1 LNHDA, CDR2 SQIVND (reference sequence). This CDR3 contains 15 residues. The V and J ends lost 4 bases and 0 bases respectively, with 10 bases between them.

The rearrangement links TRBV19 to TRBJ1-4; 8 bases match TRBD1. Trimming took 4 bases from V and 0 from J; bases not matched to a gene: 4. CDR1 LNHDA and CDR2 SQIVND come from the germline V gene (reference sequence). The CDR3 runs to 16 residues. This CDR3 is CASSKDRGATNEKLFF. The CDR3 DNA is TGTGCCAGTAGTAAAGACAGGGGTGCAACTAATGAAAAACTGTTTTTT.

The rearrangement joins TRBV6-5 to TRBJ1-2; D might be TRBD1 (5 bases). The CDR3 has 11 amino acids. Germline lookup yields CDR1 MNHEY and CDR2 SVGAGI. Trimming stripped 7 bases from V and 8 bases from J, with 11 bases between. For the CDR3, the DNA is TGTGCCAGCAACGGGGCGGGAGGCTACACCTTC. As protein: CASNGAGGYTF.

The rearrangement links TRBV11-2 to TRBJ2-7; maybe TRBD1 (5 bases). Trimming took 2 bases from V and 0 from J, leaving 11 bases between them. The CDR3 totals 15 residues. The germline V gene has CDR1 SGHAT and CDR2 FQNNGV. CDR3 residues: CASSLNRISSYEQYF. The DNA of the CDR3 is TGTGCCAGCAGCTTAAACAGGATTAGCTCCTACGAGCAGTACTTC.

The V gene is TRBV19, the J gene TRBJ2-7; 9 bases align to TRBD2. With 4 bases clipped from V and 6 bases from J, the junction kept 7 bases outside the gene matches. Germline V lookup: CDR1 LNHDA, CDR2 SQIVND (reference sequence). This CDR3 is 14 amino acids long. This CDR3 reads CASSTQRGAAEQYF. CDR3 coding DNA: TGTGCCAGTAGTACCCAGCGGGGGGCCGCCGAGCAGTACTTC.

CDR3 nucleotides: TGTGCCAGCAGTCAGACAGGCTCTACGAACACCGGGGAGCTGTTTTTT. Translating gives CASSQTGSTNTGELFF. This chain connects TRBV2 to TRBJ2-2, with D tentatively TRBD1 (6 bases). Germline V gives CDR1 SNHLY, CDR2 FYNNEI. The CDR3 extends over 16 amino acids. V shed 5 bases and J shed 0 bases, with 13 bases lying between them.

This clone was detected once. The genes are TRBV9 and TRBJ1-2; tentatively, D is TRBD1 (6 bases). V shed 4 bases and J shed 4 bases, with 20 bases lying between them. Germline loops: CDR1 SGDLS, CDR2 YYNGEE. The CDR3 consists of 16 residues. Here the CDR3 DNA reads TGTGCCAGCAGCCCTACCGGGCGGGGGCAGGGCTATGGCTACACCTTC. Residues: CASSPTGRGQGYGYTF.

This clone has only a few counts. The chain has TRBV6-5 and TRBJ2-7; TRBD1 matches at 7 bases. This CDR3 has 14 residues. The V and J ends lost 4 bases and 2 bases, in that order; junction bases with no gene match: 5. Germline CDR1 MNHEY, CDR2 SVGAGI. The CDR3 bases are TGTGCCAGCAGTTCCTCAGACAGGGCCTACGAGCAGTACTTC. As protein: CASSSSDRAYEQYF.

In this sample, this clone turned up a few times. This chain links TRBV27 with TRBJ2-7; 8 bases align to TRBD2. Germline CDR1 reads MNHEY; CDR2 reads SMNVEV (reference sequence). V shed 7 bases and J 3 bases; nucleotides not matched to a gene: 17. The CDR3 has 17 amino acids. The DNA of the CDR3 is TGTGCCAGCACTAACTTTAAGACCTCTCGGGAGGGCTACGAGCAGTACTTC. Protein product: CASTNFKTSREGYEQYF.

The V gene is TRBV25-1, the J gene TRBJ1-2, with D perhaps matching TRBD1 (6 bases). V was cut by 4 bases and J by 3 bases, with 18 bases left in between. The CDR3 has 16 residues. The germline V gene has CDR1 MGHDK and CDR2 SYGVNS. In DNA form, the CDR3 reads TGTGCCAGCAGTGCTAGCTCAGGGGTTTTAGACTATGGCTACACCTTC. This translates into CASSASSGVLDYGYTF.

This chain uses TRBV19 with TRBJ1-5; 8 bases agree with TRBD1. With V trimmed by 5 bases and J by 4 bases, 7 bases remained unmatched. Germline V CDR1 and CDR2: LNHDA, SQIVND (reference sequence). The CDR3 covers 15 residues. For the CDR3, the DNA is TGTGCCAGTAGTGGGACAGGTAATTATAATCAGCCCCAGCATTTT. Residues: CASSGTGNYNQPQHF.

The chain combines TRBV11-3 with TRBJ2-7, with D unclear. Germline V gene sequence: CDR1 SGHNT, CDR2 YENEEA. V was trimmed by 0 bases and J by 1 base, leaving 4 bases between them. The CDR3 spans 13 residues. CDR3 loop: CASSLDSSYEQYF. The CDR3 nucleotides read TGTGCCAGCAGCTTAGACAGTTCCTACGAGCAGTACTTC.

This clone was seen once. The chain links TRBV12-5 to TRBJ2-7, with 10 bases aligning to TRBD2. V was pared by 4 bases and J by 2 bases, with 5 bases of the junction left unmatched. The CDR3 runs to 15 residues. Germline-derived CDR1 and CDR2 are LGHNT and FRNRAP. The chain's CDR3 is CASGSLAGATYEQYF. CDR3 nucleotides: TGTGCTAGTGGTTCCCTAGCGGGGGCTACCTACGAGCAGTACTTC.

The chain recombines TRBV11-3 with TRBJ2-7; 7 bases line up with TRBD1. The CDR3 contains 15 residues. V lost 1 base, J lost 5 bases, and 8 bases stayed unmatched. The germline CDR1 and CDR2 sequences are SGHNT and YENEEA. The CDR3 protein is CASSLGRGLGHEQYF. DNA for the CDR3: TGTGCCAGCAGCTTAGGTAGGGGGCTTGGCCACGAGCAGTACTTC.

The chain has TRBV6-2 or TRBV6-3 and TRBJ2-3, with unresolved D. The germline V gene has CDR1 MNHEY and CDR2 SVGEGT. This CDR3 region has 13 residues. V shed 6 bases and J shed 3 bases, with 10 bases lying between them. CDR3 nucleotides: TGTGCCAGCAGCTCCCCCCCGACAGATACGCAGTATTTT. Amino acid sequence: CASSSPPTDTQYF.

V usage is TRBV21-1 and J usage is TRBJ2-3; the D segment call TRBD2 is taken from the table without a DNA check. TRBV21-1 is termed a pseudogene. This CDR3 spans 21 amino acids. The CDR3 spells CASSKNGVFAGGRSTTDTQYF. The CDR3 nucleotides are TGTGCCAGCAGCAAAAACGGGGTCTTTGCGGGGGGGAGATCCACGACAGATACGCAGTATTTT.